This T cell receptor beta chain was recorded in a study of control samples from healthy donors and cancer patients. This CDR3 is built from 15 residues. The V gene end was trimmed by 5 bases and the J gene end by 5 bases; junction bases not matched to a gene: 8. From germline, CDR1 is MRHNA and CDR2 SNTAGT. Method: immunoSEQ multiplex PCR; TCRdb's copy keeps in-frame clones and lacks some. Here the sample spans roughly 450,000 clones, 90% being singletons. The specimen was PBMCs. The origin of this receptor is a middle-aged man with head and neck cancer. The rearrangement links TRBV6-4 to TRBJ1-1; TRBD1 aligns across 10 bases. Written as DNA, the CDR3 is TGTGCCAGCAGTTCTTCCGGGACAGGGGTTACTGAAGCTTTCTTT. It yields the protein CASSSSGTGVTEAFF.